This TCR beta chain stems from a study of blood T cells in healthy people across ages (dated by TCRdb to between 2015 and 2017). With regard to the full study: Template switching captured roughly one uniquely barcoded TCR beta cDNA molecule per two T cells in model experiments. The donors were split into four age groups: young (average 16 years), middle-aged (over 35), aged (more than 60) and long-lived (over 80). The study analyzed two additional independent replicas of 1 million unique cDNA reads from the same blood draw for two donors, one aged 18 to 30 and one aged 80 or older. Using deep sequencing normalized with unique cDNA molecular identifiers, the study measured how TCR beta repertoire diversity changes with age. The research as a whole found: Compared with the aged group, more naive CD4+ T cells, fewer expanded clones and increased TCR diversity were shown by the long-lived group, suggesting age selection. Observed TCR beta diversity correlated strongly with the percentage of naive T cells measured by flow cytometry. The CMV infection status of donors was not known, potentially confounding age-related changes in expanded clonotypes. Because profiling used bulk unsorted PBMCs, naive and antigen-experienced compartments could not be compared conclusively. As age increased, observed TCR beta diversity per million T cells dropped in a roughly linear way, and a significant reduction was already evident by age approximately 40. Estimates of total diversity from one million sequenced T cells were regarded as lower bounds and underestimates.

The CDR3 runs 12 amino acids, cysteine and phenylalanine included. This entry keeps only the CDR3 DNA: 36 bases, framed from base 1. From a lookup of the germline V gene (reference sequence), CDR1 and CDR2 are GTSNPN and SVGIG. Trimming removed 2 bases from V and 5 bases from J, leaving 9 bases between the germline ends. About this clonotype itself: The antigen this receptor binds is unknown. Nothing much larger sits one base from this clone, and base qualities are not available.

Receptors were amplified or captured by 5' RACE. Instrument on record: Illumina HiSeq 2500. A second PCR of roughly 7 to 12 cycles was performed with a sample-barcoded 5' primer and a J-beta primer mix. A unique molecular identifier was introduced onto each TCR beta cDNA molecule by a template-switch 5' adaptor carrying 12 random nucleotides. At least 2.5 million CDR3-containing paired-end reads were obtained from each sample. The Mint cDNA synthesis kit, primed by a TRBC-specific oligonucleotide, was used to synthesize first-strand cDNA from all RNA. Following uracil-DNA glycosylase treatment, a first 18-cycle PCR with universal primers M1SS and BC2_uni_R was performed on all cDNA. The authors processed their data as follows. Normalization of each sample was performed by random selection of 1 million high-quality reads, each carrying a distinct molecular identifier. Reads with shared molecular identifiers were discarded instead of being binned into consensus sequences. MiTCR, run with a Q25 quality threshold and the strictest error-elimination algorithm, handled CDR3 identification, clonotype clustering and error correction. A nonparametric unseen species model with Euler transformation was used to estimate a lower bound on total TCR beta diversity. The public reads were run again by TCRdb, first through fastp at Q25 and then through MiXCR, and only productive beta chains were kept. Records with the same CDR3 protein are collapsed into one entry carrying the most frequent genes and DNA. The V and J calls, along with clone size, are taken from TCRdb and not from the paper's own processing. The sample includes fewer than 600,000 distinct CDR3 sequences, with about 27% observed a single time. Together, the top ten hold about 3.9% of the sample.

Donors were 39 systemically healthy Caucasian individuals from Russia aged roughly 6 to 100 years. Each donor gave 8.5 to 10 milliliters of peripheral blood, collected into EDTA-treated Vacutainer tubes. PBMCs were isolated by Ficoll-Paque density-gradient centrifugation, with at least 6.5 million obtained per sample. Trizol reagent was used to extract total RNA from PBMCs, with at least 5.5 micrograms per sample. Naive CD45RAhigh/CD27high T cell percentages were measured by flow cytometry on a PBMC aliquot from every donor. This sample was shared with a second study, whose subject was T cells of mothers and their children. The second study, in turn, reports: The donors were nine systemically healthy Caucasian individuals, made up of three mothers and their six children. cDNA synthesis used all of the extracted RNA, with approximately 1.6 ug of RNA in each 15 ul reaction. In the second PCR, the M1S primer added sample barcodes and 2-4 random nucleotides. Over 10 million TCR beta CDR3 reads came from each mother, compared with some 3 million reads from each child. Thymic selection shapes the output of TCR recombination in a similar way in related and unrelated pairs, and inherited differences have a minor effect. Related mother-child pairs always showed normalized repertoire overlap that was slightly higher than in unrelated mother-child pairs, though the difference was never significant. Persistent microchimeric T cell clones were not detected, at a sensitivity of 85 to 100 clones per million clonotypes. In the study, deep NGS was used to compare the TCR beta repertoires of mothers and children, and features distinguishing related mother-child pairs from unrelated individuals were sought. The mean age was roughly 40 +/- 4 years for the mothers and around 10 +/- 4 years for the children. After adapter ligation was performed with NEBNext reagents, the libraries were sequenced on an Illumina HiSeq 2000 with 100+100 nt paired-end reads. To avoid cross-contamination, the mother libraries and the child libraries were prepared a month apart and sequenced in separate runs. Each donor had between about 450,000 and 2,100,000 distinct TCR beta clonotypes identified. Naive TCR beta clonotypes were estimated from low-frequency clonotypes matched to each donor's FACS-determined naive share, without sorting.

Sequencing was carried out using blood. This sequence was found in a boy aged 2 to 10 in good health. In this chain, TRBV30 is recombined with TRBJ1-1, and the D gene may be TRBD1, 5 bases matching. The CDR3 protein sequence reads: CAWSHGGTEAFF. The DNA reads as follows: TGTGCCTGGAGTCATGGGGGGACTGAAGCTTTCTTT. This CDR3, with the reference TRBV30 and TRBJ1-1 proteins standing in past its ends, gives the full variable domain SQTIHQWPATLVQPVGSPLSLECTVEGTSNPNLYWYRQAAGRGLQLLFYSVGIGQISSEVPQNLSASRPQDRQFILSSKKLLLSDSGFYLCAWSHGGTEAFFGQGTRLTVV.